One sample yielded the 11 T cell receptor beta chains listed below, sequenced in a study of CD8 T cells in ankylosing spondylitis. TCRdb reanalysed the 5' RACE reads using MiXCR and keeps one entry per CDR3 protein. The sample records 150,000 to 200,000 distinct CDR3 sequences, roughly 20% being singletons. Sequenced: blood, either unsorted or a sorted T cell fraction (not recorded which). Every receptor here comes from a male donor aged 5-29 years with ankylosing spondylitis or in good health (not recorded which).

This clonotype was picked up many times. V is TRBV29-1 and J is TRBJ1-1; D call uncertain. Trimming stripped 4 bases from V and 0 bases from J, with 3 bases between. Germline V lookup: CDR1 SQVTM, CDR2 ANQGSEA. CDR3 length equals 11 residues. This CDR3 is CSVAVNTEAFF. The CDR3 DNA is TGCAGCGTTGCGGTGAACACTGAAGCTTTCTTT.

This clonotype was seen a few times. This sequence joins TRBV20-1 and TRBJ2-7; tentatively, D is TRBD1 (6 bases). The CDR3 consists of 10 residues. Germline V CDR1 and CDR2: DFQATT, SNEGSKA (reference sequence). Deletions cut 5 bases from V and 6 bases from J, with 8 bases between. The CDR3 bases are TGCAGTGCTCCACAGGGCGAGCAGTACGTC. This gives the protein CSAPQGEQYV.

The V and J genes are TRBV29-1 and TRBJ1-2; 10 bases align to TRBD1. V lost 7 bases, J lost 0 bases, and 8 bases stayed unmatched. CDR3 length: 15 residues. CDR1 SQVTM and CDR2 ANQGSEA come from the germline V gene. CDR3 sequence: CSAGGQGTTNYGYTF. CDR3 coding DNA: TGCAGCGCTGGGGGACAGGGGACTACTAACTATGGCTACACCTTC.

At least ten counts were recorded for this clonotype. The genes are TRBV20-1 and TRBJ2-3, with 7 positions matching TRBD2. Per germline, CDR1 DFQATT and CDR2 SNEGSKA (reference sequence). There are 14 residues in the CDR3. The trim removed 6 bases at V and 5 bases at J, leaving 11 bases unmatched. The CDR3 nucleotides read TGCAGTGCCCAGGCCACCGGGAGGAGAGATACGCAGTATTTT. Amino acids: CSAQATGRRDTQYF.

At least ten counts were recorded for this clonotype. The CDR3 bases are TGCGCCAGCAGTCCAGGGAGCCAAGGGGAGACCCAGTACTTC. Its translation: CASSPGSQGETQYF. The chain employs TRBV5-1 and TRBJ2-5; tentatively, D is TRBD1 or TRBD2 (5 bases each). CDR1 is SGHRS and CDR2 is YFSETQ in the germline V gene. CDR3 length equals 14 residues. Trimming left V 5 bases short and J 5 bases short, with 16 bases between. Together with reference TRBV5-1 and TRBJ2-5, the CDR3 gives the full variable domain: KAGVTQTPRYLIKTRGQQVTLSCSPISGHRSVSWYQQTPGQGLQFLFEYFSETQRNKGNFPGRFSGRQFSNSRSEMNVSTLELGDSALYLCASSPGSQGETQYFGPGTRLLVL.

This clonotype was detected a few times. This sequence joins TRBV9 and TRBJ2-5; D is possibly TRBD2 (5 bases). V was trimmed by 0 bases and J by 5 bases, leaving 11 bases between them. This CDR3 has 14 amino acids. Germline CDR1 SGDLS, CDR2 YYNGEE. The DNA for the CDR3 is TGTGCCAGCAGCGTAGGGGGAGTGCGGGAGACCCAGTACTTC. As protein: CASSVGGVRETQYF.

This clonotype was detected ten times or more. This chain uses TRBV12-3 or TRBV12-4 with TRBJ2-3, with 7 bases that match TRBD1. V was clipped by 6 bases and J by 5 bases; unmatched bases: 5. The CDR3 has 13 amino acids. CDR3 sequence: CASSWDSGDTQYF. The DNA of the CDR3 is TGTGCCAGCAGCTGGGACAGTGGAGATACGCAGTATTTT.

The chain has TRBV25-1 and TRBJ1-5, with D tentatively TRBD1 (5 bases). V was pared by 2 bases and J by 5 bases, with 10 bases between. Per the germline V gene, CDR1 is MGHDK and CDR2 is SYGVNS. The CDR3 runs 14 residues. The CDR3 loop reads CASSETGLYQPQHF. CDR3 nucleotides: TGTGCCAGCAGTGAAACAGGACTTTATCAGCCCCAGCATTTT.

This clonotype was observed many times. This rearrangement joins TRBV7-9 to TRBJ2-3; D gene uncertain. Germline V lookup: CDR1 SEHNR, CDR2 FQNEAQ (reference sequence). Trimming removed 6 bases from V and 4 bases from J, with 20 bases in between. The CDR3 sequence is 16 residues long. The CDR3 region is CASRSPSGRSADTQYF. For the CDR3, the DNA is TGTGCCAGCAGATCACCGTCGGGTAGGTCTGCAGATACGCAGTATTTT. Full variable domain (remainder filled in from reference TRBV7-9 and TRBJ2-3): DTGVSQNPRHKITKRGQNVTFRCDPISEHNRLYWYRQTLGQGPEFLTYFQNEAQLEKSRLLSDRFSAERPKGSFSTLEIQRTEQGDSAMYLCASRSPSGRSADTQYFGPGTRLTVL.

In its sample, this clonotype was seen many times. The chain is built from TRBV5-6 and TRBJ2-7; 8 bases are a match to TRBD1. CDR1 SGHDT and CDR2 YYEEEE come from the germline V gene. The CDR3 runs 14 residues. Trimming cost V 3 bases and J 6 bases; bases outside gene matches: 8. This CDR3 is CASSYEDRVSEQYF. The CDR3 region has the DNA TGTGCCAGCAGCTATGAGGACAGGGTATCCGAGCAGTACTTC.

The table lists this clonotype with many counts. The gene calls are TRBV7-9 and TRBJ2-7, with 8 bases aligning to TRBD2. Germline V gene data show CDR1 as SEHNR and CDR2 as FQNEAQ (reference sequence). V shed 1 base, J shed 4 bases, and the junction held 21 bases outside the gene matches. This CDR3 is 20 amino acids long. The CDR3 region has the DNA TGTGCCAGCAGCTTAGGATCGCGGGGGCTAGCGGGTTTGGAAGCTTACGAGCAGTACGTC. Protein: CASSLGSRGLAGLEAYEQYV.